These T cell receptor beta chains were read from a single sample in a study of cytomegalovirus exposure and HLA in healthy donors. Repertoires were generated with immunoSEQ multiplex PCR, while TCRdb's copy carries only in-frame clones and drops some. There are approximately 100,000 clones in the sample; around 84% occur only once, and roughly 4.3% lies in the top ten. The sample consisted of PBMCs. The receptors originated from a woman between 40 and 50 years old in good health and CMV-seropositive. The conserved cysteine and the conserved F or W are not part of the CDR3 here. A D gene is named only where the DNA matches it firmly. Size is omitted from some rows. Given values are once, few, many or a class for expanded clones.

J	D	length	V	size	CDR3
TRBJ2-2	TRBD2	15	TRBV7-3	.	ASSLTTRLAGTGELF
TRBJ1-5	.	14	TRBV28	once	ASSLYEGMGNQPQH
TRBJ2-7	.	16	TRBV15	.	ATSRDWSSGGGGYEQY
TRBJ1-3	.	11	TRBV18	.	ASSPGTGNTIY
TRBJ2-7	.	11	TRBV2	.	ASRDKGLGEQY
TRBJ1-2	TRBD1	14	TRBV7-8	.	ASSFRDRGSNYGYT
TRBJ2-1	.	11	TRBV27	.	ASSLYGGNEQF
TRBJ1-2	TRBD1	14	TRBV18	.	ASSPNSGQANYGYT
TRBJ1-1	.	11	TRBV6-4	.	ASSQAYDTEAF
TRBJ2-5	.	10	TRBV7-9	.	ASSLGQETQY
TRBJ2-3	.	14	TRBV6-1	.	ASSDQIGGATDTQY
TRBJ2-6	.	12	TRBV28	.	ASSVDSGANVLT